What follows describes a single T cell receptor (beta chain). TCRdb keeps only in-frame clones here, not all; method: immunoSEQ multiplex PCR. The sample consists of about 100,000 clones, about 87% of them appearing once. These data are taken from a study of identifying expanded T cells in peripheral blood. This CDR3 has 16 amino acids. Germline loops: CDR1 MGHRA, CDR2 YSYEKL. Trimming left V 0 bases short and J 4 bases short, with 12 bases between. The chain carries TRBV4-1 and TRBJ2-2, with unresolved D. Sequencing input: blood. This receptor was identified in a person aged 18 to 70 in good health. CDR3 region: CASSQEWYGSTGELFF. CDR3 DNA: TGCGCCAGCAGCCAAGAATGGTACGGGTCCACCGGGGAGCTGTTTTTT.